This T cell receptor beta chain emerged from a study of tumor-infiltrating lymphocytes in primary liver carcinoma. Across the study: The neoplasms were of stage T1-T3 N0M0, with dimensions of 4.2 to 10 cm across.

Each 20-30 mg portion of unsorted bulk tissue served as the source for co-extraction of RNA and DNA. Primary liver carcinomas in the patients were surgically resected. Looked up from germline, CDR1 is SGHNT and CDR2 is YYREEE (reference sequence). This CDR3 has 14 residues. In this sample, this clonotype turned up once. Germline is not matched at one junction end, which may reflect a read error. Priming with a constant-region primer yielded TCR beta cDNA from about 540 ng total RNA. Three nested multiplex PCR rounds of slightly modified ARM-PCR generated TCR beta libraries. It was with TRBV1-TRBV30 forward primers and a C-beta reverse primer that the first two PCR rounds were run, at roughly 10 cycles each. TCRdb analysed the multiplex PCR reads with MiXCR anew, one entry per CDR3 protein. The table includes tens of thousands of distinct CDR3 sequences, approximately 70% detected once.

The chain links TRBV5-4 to TRBJ2-7; possibly TRBD1 or TRBD2 for D (5 bases each). This sequence was found in a man in his forties with primary liver carcinoma and hepatitis B virus infection. The sample consisted of liver tumor tissue from sampling region 2. Subset denoted: tumor region T2, inferior pole. This chain's CDR3 is CASSLGTVTYEQYF. The CDR3 DNA reads TGTGCCAGCAGCTTAGGGACCGTCACCTACGAGCAGTACTTT. Filled out from reference TRBV5-4 and TRBJ2-7, the complete variable domain reads ETGVTQSPTHLIKTRGQQVTLRCSSQSGHNTVSWYQQALGQGPQFIFQYYREEENGRGNFPPRFSGLQFPNYSSELNVNALELDDSALYLCASSLGTVTYEQYFGPGTRLTVT.